The present T cell receptor (beta chain) was sequenced within a study of regulatory T cells in long-lasting Graves disease. CDR3 length: 15 residues. From germline, CDR1 is SGDLS and CDR2 YYNGEE. Germline trimming cut 3 bases from V and 2 bases from J; bases unmatched to any gene: 3. Comment on this clonotype: Antigen specificity is unknown.

Time point given: persistent/refractory GD, antithyroid drugs over 5 years with positive TRAb. Researchers made the TCR library from RNA that was extracted from PBMCs. Study findings and constraints: Study was limited to peripheral blood, excluding thyroid tissue. TRBV28, TRBJ1-2 and TRBJ2-5 emerged as the favored segments in persistent disease.

TCR beta libraries were built with iRepertoire HTBI primers and Arm-PCR of CDR3 regions. The authors' processing: Spanning all samples, the identified segments comprised roughly 66 TRBV and around 15 TRBJ. TCRdb analysed the multiplex PCR reads with MiXCR anew, one entry per CDR3 protein. The V and J calls come from TCRdb's annotation, not from the publication. The table records over 450,000 distinct CDR3 sequences, about 22% of them present only once. Source: peripheral blood mononuclear cells (PBMCs), taken when the disease was refractory, from a patient treated with antithyroid drugs. The sequence came from a female donor with Graves disease. The V gene is TRBV9, the J gene TRBJ1-3, with 9 bases fitting TRBD1. The CDR3 nucleotides are TGTGCCAGCAGCGGAGGGACAGGGACTGGAAACACCATATATTTT. Its protein is CASSGGTGTGNTIYF.